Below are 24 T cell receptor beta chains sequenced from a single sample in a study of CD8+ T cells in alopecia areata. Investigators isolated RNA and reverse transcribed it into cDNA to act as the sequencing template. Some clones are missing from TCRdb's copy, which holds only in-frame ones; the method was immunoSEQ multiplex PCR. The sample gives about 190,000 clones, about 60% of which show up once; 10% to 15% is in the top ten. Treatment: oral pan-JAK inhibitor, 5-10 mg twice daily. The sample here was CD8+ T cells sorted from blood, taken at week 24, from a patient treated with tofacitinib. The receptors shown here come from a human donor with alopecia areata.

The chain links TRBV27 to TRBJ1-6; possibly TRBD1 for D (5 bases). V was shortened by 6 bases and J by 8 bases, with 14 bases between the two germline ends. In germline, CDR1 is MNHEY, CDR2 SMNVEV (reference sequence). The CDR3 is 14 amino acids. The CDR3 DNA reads TGTGCCAGCAGCCGGGGGTGGGAGGATTCACCCCTCCACTTT. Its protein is CASSRGWEDSPLHF.

The CDR3 here is CATSREKFTRYNEQFF. CDR3 nucleotide sequence: TGTGCCACCAGCAGAGAAAAGTTCACGAGGTACAATGAGCAGTTCTTC. The V and J genes are TRBV15 and TRBJ2-1; D gene uncertain. V was cut by 0 bases and J by 4 bases, with 13 bases left in between. The germline V gene encodes CDR1 LNHNV and CDR2 YYDKDF (reference sequence). The length of the CDR3 is 16 residues.

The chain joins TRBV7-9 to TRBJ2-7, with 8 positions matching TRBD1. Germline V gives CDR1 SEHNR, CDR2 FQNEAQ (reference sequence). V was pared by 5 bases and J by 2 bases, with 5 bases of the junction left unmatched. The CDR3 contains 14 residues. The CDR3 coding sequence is TGTGCCAGCAGCCCGGGACAGGCACCCTACGAGCAGTACTTC. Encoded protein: CASSPGQAPYEQYF.

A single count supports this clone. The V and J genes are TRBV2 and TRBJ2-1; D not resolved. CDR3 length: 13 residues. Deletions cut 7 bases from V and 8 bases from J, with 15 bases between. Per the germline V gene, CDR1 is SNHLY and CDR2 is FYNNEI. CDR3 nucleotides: TGTGCCAGCACTGGACCAAAGCCCCATGAGCAGTTCTTC. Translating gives CASTGPKPHEQFF.

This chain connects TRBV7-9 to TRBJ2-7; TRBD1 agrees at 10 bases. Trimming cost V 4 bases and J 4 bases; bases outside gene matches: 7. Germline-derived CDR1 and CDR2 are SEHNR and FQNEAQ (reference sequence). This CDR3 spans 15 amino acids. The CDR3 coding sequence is TGTGCCAGCAGCTCAAACCGGGACAGGGGTTACGAGCAGTACTTC. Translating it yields CASSSNRDRGYEQYF.

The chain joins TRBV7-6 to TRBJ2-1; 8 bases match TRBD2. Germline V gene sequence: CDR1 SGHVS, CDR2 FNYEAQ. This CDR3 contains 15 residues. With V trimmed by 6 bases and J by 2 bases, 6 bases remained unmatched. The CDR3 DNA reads TGTGCCAGCAGGGGCAGCGGGGGCCCCTACAATGAGCAGTTCTTC. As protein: CASRGSGGPYNEQFF.

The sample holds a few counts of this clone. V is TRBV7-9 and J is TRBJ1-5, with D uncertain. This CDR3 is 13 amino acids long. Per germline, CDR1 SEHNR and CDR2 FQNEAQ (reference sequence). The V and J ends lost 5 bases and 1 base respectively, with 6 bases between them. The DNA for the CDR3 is TGTGCCAGCAGCCGAGAGAGCAATCAGCCCCAGCATTTT. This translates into CASSRESNQPQHF.

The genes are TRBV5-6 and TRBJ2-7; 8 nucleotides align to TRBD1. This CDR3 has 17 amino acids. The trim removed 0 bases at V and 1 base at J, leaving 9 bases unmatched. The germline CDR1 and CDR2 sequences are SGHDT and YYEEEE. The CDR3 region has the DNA TGTGCCAGCAGCTTGGCGTTCTTCGGACAGGGTTCCTACGAGCAGTACTTC. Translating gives CASSLAFFGQGSYEQYF. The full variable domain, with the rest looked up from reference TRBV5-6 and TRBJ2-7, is DAGVTQSPTHLIKTRGQQVTLRCSPKSGHDTVSWYQQALGQGPQFIFQYYEEEERQRGNFPDRFSGHQFPNYSSELNVNALLLGDSALYLCASSLAFFGQGSYEQYFGPGTRLTVT.

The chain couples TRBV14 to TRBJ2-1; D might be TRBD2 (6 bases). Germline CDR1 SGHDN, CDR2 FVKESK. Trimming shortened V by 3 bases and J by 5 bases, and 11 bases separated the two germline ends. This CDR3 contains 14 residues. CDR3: CASSHVGGNNEQFF. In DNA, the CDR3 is TGTGCCAGCAGCCATGTGGGGGGTAACAATGAGCAGTTCTTC.

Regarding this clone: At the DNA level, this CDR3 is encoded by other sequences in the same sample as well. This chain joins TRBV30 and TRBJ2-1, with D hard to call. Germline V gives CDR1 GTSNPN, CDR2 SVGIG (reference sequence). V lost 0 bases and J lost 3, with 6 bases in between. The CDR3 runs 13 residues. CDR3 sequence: CAWSVGGYNEQFF. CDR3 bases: TGTGCCTGGAGTGTCGGCGGCTACAATGAGCAGTTCTTC.

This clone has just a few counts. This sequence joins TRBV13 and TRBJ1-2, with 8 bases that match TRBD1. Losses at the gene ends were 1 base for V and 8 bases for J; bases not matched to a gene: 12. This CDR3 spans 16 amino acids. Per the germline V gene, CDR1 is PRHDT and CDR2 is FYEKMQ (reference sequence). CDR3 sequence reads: CASSLAAIGQGHGYTF. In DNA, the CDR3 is TGTGCCAGCAGCTTAGCAGCTATCGGACAGGGCCACGGCTACACCTTC.

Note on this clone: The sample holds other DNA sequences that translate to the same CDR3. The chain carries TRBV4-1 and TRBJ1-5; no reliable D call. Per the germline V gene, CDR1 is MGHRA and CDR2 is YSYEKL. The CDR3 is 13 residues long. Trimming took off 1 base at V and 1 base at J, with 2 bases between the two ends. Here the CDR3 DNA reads TGCGCCAGCAGCCAAGTCAGCAATCAGCCCCAGCATTTT. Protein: CASSQVSNQPQHF.

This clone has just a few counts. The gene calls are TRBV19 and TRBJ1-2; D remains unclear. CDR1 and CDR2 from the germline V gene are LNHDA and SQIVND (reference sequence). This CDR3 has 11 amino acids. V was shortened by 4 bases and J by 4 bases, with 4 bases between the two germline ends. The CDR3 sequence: CASSTGYGYTF. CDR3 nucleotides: TGTGCCAGTAGTACGGGCTATGGCTACACCTTC.

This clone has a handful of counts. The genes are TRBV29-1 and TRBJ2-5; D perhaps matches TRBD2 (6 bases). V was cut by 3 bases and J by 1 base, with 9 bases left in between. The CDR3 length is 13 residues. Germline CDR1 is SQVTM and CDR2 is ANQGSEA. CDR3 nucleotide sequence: TGCAGCGTTGACTGGGGGGTCCAAGAGACCCAGTACTTC. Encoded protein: CSVDWGVQETQYF. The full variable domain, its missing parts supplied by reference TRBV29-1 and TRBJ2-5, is SAVISQKPSRDICQRGTSLTIQCQVDSQVTMMFWYRQQPGQSLTLIATANQGSEATYESGFVIDKFPISRPNLTFSTLTVSNMSPEDSSIYLCSVDWGVQETQYFGPGTRLLVL.

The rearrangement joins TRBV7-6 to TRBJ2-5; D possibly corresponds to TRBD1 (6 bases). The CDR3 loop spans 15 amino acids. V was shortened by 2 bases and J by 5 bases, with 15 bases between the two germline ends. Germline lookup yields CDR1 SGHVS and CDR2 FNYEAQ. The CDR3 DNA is TGTGCCAGCAGCTTAACCACAGGGCTCGGGGAGACCCAGTACTTC. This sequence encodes CASSLTTGLGETQYF.

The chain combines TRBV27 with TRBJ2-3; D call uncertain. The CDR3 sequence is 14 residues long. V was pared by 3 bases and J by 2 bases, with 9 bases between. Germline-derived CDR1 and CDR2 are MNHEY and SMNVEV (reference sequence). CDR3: CASSLVKPTDTQYF. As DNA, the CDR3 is TGTGCCAGCAGTTTGGTCAAGCCCACAGATACGCAGTATTTT.

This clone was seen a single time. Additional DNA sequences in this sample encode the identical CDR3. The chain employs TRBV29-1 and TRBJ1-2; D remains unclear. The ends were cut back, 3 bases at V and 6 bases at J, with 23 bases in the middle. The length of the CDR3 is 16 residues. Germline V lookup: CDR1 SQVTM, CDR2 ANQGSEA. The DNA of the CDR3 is TGCAGCGTTGAGGCTAGGGCTGAGAGGGAAGTAGATGGCTACACCTTC. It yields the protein CSVEARAEREVDGYTF.

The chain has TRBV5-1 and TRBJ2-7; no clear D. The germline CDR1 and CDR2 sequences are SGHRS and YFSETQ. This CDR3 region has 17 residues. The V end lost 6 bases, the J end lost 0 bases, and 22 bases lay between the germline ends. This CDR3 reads CASTVTGYGYSSYEQYF. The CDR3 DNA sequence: TGCGCCAGCACCGTGACTGGGTACGGCTACAGCTCCTACGAGCAGTACTTC.

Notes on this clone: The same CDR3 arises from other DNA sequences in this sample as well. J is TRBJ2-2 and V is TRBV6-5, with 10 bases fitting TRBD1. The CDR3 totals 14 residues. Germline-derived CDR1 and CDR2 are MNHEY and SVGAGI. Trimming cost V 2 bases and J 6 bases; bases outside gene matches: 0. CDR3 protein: CASSYGQGAGELFF. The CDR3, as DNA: TGTGCCAGCAGTTACGGACAGGGGGCCGGGGAGCTGTTTTTT.

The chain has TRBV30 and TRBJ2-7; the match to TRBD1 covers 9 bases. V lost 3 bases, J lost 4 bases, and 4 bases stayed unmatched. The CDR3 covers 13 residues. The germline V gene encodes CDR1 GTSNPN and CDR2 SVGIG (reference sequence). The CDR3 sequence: CAWSPGQGYEQYF. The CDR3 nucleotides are TGTGCCTGGAGCCCGGGACAGGGTTACGAGCAGTACTTC.

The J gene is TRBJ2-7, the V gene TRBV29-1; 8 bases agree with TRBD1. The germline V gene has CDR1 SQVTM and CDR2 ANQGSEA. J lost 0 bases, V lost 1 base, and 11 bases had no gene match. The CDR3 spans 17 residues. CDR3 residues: CSVEVSGTGGFSYEQYF. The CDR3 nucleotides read TGCAGCGTTGAAGTTTCGGGGACAGGAGGCTTCTCCTACGAGCAGTACTTC.

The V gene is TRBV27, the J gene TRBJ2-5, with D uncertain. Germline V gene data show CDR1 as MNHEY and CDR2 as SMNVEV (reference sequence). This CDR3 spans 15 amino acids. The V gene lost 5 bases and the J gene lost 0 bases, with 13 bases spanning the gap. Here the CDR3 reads CASSPIERNQETQYF. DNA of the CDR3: TGTGCCAGCAGTCCTATAGAGCGTAACCAAGAGACCCAGTACTTC.

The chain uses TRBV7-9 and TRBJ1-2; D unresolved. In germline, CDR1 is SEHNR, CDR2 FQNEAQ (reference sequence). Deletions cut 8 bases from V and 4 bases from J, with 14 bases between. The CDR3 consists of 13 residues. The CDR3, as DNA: TGTGCCAGCGATCAGGAAAGGATCTATGGCTACACCTTC. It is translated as CASDQERIYGYTF.

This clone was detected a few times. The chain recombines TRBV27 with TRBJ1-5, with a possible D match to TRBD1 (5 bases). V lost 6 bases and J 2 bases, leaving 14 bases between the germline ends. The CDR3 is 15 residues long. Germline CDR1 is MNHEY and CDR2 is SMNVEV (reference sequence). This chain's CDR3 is CASSRTGGGNQPQHF. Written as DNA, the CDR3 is TGTGCCAGCAGCCGGACCGGGGGTGGCAATCAGCCCCAGCATTTT.